This is a list of T cell receptor beta chains from one sample in a study of radiation and T cells in renal cell carcinoma. Method: immunoSEQ multiplex PCR; TCRdb's copy keeps in-frame clones and lacks some. The sample holds about 140,000 clones; about 88% are singletons and the top ten take around a sixth. The sample in question was blood, obtained from a patient whose treatment included radiotherapy and nephrectomy. The receptor source for this set is a woman aged 45 to 65 with renal cell carcinoma. Both conserved end residues are trimmed from each CDR3.

v_gene	j_gene	len	CDR3aa
TRBV7-9	TRBJ1-1	13	ASSWTGGSTPEAF
TRBV19	TRBJ2-7	12	ASSGTASSYEQY
TRBV19	TRBJ2-7	10	ASKGGDYEQY
TRBV4-3	TRBJ2-1	14	ASSQDAMTLYNEQF
TRBV5-1	TRBJ2-3	15	ASSLAPSSGGTDTQY
TRBV6-1	TRBJ2-7	12	ASSDGQLSYEQY
TRBV7-8	TRBJ1-2	13	ASSLATGGESGYT
TRBV9	TRBJ1-3	15	ASSVGDRGTRGNTIY
TRBV18	TRBJ2-2	14	ASSPRTSLNTGELF
TRBV10-1	TRBJ2-1	12	ASSASGPYNEQF
TRBV4-3	TRBJ2-5	13	ASSQNRGPQETQY
TRBV12-2	TRBJ1-1	12	ASRLCSGNTEAF
TRBV28	TRBJ2-4	15	ASSRNRQLVAKNIQY
TRBV2	TRBJ2-5	17	ASSGASGRQFSREETQY
TRBV7-2	TRBJ1-1	12	ASSFSQGNTEAF
TRBV9	TRBJ1-1	13	ASSPFGQPNTEAF
TRBV28	TRBJ2-5	11	ASRDSGWETQY
TRBV5-6	TRBJ2-5	12	ASSPDSEKETQY
TRBV11-3	TRBJ2-2	17	ASSVGSGTGKGQSGELF
TRBV5-1	TRBJ1-4	13	ASSPDREVKEKLF
TRBV6-1	TRBJ2-3	12	ASSVSLEQDTQY
TRBV11-3	TRBJ2-2	14	ASSPGGYSNTGELF
TRBV5-1	TRBJ2-2	13	ASRARTGDGGELF
TRBV9	TRBJ2-3	13	ASSVSGRNTDTQY
TRBV19	TRBJ1-1	11	ASSKGQNTEAF
TRBV6-5	TRBJ1-4	10	ASSYFQGELF
TRBV7-8	TRBJ2-3	12	ASSLGTYTDTQY
TRBV5-1	TRBJ2-7	13	ASSSSGQGLYEQY
TRBV7-2	TRBJ2-2	14	ASSSGTGFDTGELF
TRBV7-2	TRBJ2-5	11	ASSTPGVETQY
TRBV7-2	TRBJ2-5	12	ASSPLAGPETQY
TRBV28	TRBJ2-7	11	ASSFTGAREQY
TRBV7-3	TRBJ2-2	12	ASSRSGNTGELF
TRBV6-5	TRBJ1-2	12	ASSEGTGEYGYT
TRBV9	TRBJ2-3	16	ASSVDETSGKLADTQY
TRBV19	TRBJ2-7	11	ASEGLAGGHQY
TRBV7-2	TRBJ2-7	11	ASSLVKGIEQY